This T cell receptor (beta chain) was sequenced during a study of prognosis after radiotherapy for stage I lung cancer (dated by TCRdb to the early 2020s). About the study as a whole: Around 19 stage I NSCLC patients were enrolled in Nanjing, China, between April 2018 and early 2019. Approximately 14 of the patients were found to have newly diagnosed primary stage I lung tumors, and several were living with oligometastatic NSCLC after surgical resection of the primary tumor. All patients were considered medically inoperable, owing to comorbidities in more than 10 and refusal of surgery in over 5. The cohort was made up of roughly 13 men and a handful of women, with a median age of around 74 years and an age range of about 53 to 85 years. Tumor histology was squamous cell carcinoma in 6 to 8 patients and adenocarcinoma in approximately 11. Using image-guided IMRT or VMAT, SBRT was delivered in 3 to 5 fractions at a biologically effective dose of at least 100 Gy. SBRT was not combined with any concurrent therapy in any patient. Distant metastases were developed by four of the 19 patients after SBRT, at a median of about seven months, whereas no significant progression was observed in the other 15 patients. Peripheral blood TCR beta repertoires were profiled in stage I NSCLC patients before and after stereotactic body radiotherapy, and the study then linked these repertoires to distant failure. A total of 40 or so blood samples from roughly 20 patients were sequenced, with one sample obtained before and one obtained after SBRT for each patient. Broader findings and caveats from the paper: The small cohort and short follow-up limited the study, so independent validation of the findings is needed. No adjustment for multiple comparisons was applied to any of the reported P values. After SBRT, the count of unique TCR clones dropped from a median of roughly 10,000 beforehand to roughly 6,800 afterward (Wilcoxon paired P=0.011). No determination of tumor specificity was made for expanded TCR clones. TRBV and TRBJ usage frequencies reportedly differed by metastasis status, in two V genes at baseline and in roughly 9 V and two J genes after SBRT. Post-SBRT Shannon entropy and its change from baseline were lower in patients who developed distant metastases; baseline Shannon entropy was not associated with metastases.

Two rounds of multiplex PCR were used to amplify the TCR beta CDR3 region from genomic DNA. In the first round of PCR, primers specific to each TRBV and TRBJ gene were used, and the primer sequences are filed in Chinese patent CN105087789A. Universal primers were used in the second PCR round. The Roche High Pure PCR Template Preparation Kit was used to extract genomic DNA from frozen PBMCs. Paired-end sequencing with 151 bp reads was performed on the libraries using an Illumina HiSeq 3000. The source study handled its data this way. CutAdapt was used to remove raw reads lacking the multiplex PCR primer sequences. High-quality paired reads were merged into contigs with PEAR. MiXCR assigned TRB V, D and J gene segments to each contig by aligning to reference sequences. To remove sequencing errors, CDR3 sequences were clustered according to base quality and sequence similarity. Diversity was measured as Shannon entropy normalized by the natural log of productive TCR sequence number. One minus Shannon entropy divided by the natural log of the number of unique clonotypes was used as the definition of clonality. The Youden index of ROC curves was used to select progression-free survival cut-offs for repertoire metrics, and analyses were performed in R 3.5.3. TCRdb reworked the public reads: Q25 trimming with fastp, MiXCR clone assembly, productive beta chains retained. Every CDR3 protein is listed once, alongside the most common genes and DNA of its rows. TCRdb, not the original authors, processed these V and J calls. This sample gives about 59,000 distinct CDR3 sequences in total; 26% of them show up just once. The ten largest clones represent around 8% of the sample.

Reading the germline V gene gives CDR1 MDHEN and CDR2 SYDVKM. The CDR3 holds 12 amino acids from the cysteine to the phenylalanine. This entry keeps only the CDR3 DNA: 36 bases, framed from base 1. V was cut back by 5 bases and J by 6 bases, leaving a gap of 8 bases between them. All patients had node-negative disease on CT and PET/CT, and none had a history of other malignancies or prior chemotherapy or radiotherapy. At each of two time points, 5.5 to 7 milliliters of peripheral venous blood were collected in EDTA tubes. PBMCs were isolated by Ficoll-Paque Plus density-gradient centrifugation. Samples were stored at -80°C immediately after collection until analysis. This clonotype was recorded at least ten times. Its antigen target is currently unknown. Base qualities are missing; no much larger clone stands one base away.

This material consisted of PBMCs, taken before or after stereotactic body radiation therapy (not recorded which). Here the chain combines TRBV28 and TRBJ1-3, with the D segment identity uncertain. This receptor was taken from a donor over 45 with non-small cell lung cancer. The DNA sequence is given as TGTGCCAGCAGTGTAGCCAAAAACACCATATATTTT. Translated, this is CASSVAKNTIYF.